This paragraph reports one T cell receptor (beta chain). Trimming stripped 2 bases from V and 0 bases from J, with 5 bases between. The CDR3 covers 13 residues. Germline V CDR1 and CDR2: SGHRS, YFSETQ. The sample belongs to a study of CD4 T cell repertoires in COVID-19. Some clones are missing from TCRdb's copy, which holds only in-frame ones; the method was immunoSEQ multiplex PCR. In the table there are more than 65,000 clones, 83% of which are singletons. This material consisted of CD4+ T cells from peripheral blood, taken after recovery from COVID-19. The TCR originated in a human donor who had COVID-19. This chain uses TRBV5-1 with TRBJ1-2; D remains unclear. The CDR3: CASSLTTNYGYTF. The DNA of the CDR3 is TGCGCCAGCAGCTTAACCACTAACTATGGCTACACCTTC.